This section outlines one TCR beta chain sequence together with its context. Its target is not known. V dropped 0 bases and J dropped 10 bases, with 12 bases sitting between them. The CDR3 extends over 13 amino acids. Per the germline V gene, CDR1 is LNHDA and CDR2 is SQIVND (reference sequence). The data belong to a study of vaccination and CD4 T cells after COVID-19. Overall study context: Comprising six males and four females, the convalescent participants counted two Hispanic individuals among them. Controls had a CEFX pool, an HIV-1 Nef pool, or no peptide added.

Treatment indicated: approximately nine-day PBMC culture with coronavirus spike peptide pools or control peptides (ViraFEST assay). Oncomine TCR Beta short-read sequencing was applied to DNA from cultured CD4+ T cells. The template was genomic DNA from cultured CD4+ T cells. TCRdb fed the PCR reads into MiXCR, producing one record per CDR3 protein. The sample comprises about 20,000 distinct CDR3 sequences, 65% to 80% of which are singletons, and less than 4% rests with the top ten. The rearrangement uses TRBV19 and TRBJ1-1; D is unclear. The specimen was CD4+ T cells from blood, cultured in vitro. This receptor was obtained from a human donor who had recovered from COVID-19. CDR3 DNA: TGTGCCAGTAGTATAGAGGGGTTAACGGGAGCTTTCTTT. Its translation: CASSIEGLTGAFF.